The sequence of this T cell receptor beta chain was determined in a study of ipilimumab plus nivolumab after autologous stem cell transplantation (dated by TCRdb to the early 2020s). Turning to the overall study: Trial patients received a median of about 5 ipilimumab doses and 8 nivolumab doses. Patients in the trial were undergoing autologous transplant and had high-risk diffuse large B cell lymphoma, mature T cell lymphoma, or multiple myeloma. The DLBCL cohort included primary refractory and relapsed disease, with 18-month progression-free survival of approximately 86% and 30% respectively. Approximately 36 patients made up the trial's intent-to-treat population.

CDR1 is given as SEHNR and CDR2 as FQNEAQ, both from the germline V gene (reference sequence). The CDR3 numbers 15 residues from cysteine through phenylalanine. The DNA shown is the 45-base CDR3, in frame from base 1. V has 4 bases trimmed and J has 1 base trimmed; junction bases matching no gene number 2. Notes on this clone: What antigen it recognizes has not been identified. Base quality data are lacking; no much larger clone is found one base away.

Library preparation employed the immunoSEQ multiplex PCR assay. Not all clones reach the TCRdb copy of this immuneACCESS table, which keeps in-frame sequences only. Checked studies attribute under half of the gap to unresolved V genes and leave the rest unexplained. This sample comprises roughly 20,000 clones, about 80% of them detected only once. The ten top clones hold over 15% of the sample. Ipilimumab was given at 1 mg/kg intravenously on day 1 of selected weeks, and checkpoint therapy started 14 to 28 days after autologous transplant. Patients received nivolumab at 3 mg/kg intravenously on day 1 of weeks 1, 4, 7, 10, and every two weeks through week 26. Combined checkpoint inhibition with ipilimumab and nivolumab as consolidation after autologous stem cell transplantation was tested in a Phase Ib clinical trial. The paper as a whole reports these results and caveats: Combined checkpoint inhibition appeared tolerable as post-transplant consolidation, according to the authors' conclusion. The authors stated that profiles of the T cell receptor repertoire, regulatory T cell phenotype and gut microbiota provided a biologic rationale for studying this approach further.

Sequencing was performed on PBMCs, taken in a trial of ipilimumab plus nivolumab as post-transplant consolidation. Rearrangement joined TRBV7-9 to TRBJ2-5; 11 junctional bases match TRBD2. The TCR was taken from a male donor with diffuse large B-cell lymphoma. The sequenced DNA is TGTGCCAGCAGCTACCTAGCGGGGGGCCAAGAGACCCAGTACTTC. This sequence encodes CASSYLAGGQETQYF.